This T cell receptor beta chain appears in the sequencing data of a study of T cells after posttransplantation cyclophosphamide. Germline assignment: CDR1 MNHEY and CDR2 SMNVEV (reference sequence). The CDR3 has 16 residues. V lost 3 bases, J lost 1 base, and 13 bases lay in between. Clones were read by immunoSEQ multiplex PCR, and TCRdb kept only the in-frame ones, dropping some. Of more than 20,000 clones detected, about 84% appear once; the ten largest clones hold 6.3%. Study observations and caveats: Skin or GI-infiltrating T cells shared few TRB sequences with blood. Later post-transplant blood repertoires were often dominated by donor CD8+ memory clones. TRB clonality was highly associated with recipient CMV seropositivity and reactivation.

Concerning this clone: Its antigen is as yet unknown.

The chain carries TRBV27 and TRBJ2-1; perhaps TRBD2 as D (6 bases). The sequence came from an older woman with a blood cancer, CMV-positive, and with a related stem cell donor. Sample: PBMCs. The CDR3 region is CASSFGAGPSYNEQFF. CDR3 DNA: TGTGCCAGCAGTTTCGGGGCGGGACCATCCTACAATGAGCAGTTCTTC.